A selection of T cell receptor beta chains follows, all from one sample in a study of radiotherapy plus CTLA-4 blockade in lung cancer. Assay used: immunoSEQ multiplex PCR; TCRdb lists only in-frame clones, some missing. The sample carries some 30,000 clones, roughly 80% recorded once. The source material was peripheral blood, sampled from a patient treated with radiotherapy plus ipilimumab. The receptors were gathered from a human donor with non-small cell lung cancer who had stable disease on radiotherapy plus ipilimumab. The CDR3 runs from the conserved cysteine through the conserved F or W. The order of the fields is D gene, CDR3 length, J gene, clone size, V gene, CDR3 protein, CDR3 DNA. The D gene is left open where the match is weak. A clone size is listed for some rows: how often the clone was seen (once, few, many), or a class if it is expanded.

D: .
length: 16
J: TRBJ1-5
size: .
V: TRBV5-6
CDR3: CASSLGAGVSNQPQHF
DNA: TGTGCCAGCAGCTTGGGGGCTGGGGTAAGCAATCAGCCCCAGCATTTT

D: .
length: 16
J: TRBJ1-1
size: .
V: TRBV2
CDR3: CASSEGPAGFRTEAFF
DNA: TGTGCCAGCAGTGAGGGGCCAGCTGGCTTTCGCACTGAAGCTTTCTTT

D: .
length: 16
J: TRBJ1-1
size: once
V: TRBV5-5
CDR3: CASSLDRGFMNTEAFF
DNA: TGTGCCAGCAGCTTGGACCGGGGGTTCATGAACACTGAAGCTTTCTTT

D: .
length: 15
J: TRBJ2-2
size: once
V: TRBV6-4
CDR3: CASSPQDRLTGELFF
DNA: TGTGCCAGCAGTCCCCAGGACAGACTCACCGGGGAGCTGTTTTTT

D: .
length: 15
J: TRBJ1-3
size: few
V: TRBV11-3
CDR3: CASSSDSRSGNTIYF
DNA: TGTGCCAGCAGCTCCGACAGTCGCTCTGGAAACACCATATATTTT

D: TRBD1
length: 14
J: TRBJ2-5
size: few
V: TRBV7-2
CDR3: CASSPNRGAETQYF
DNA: TGTGCCAGCAGCCCGAACAGGGGCGCGGAGACCCAGTACTTC

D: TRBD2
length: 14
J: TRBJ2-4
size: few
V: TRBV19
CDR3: CASSMGGAKNIQYF
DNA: TGTGCCAGTAGTATGGGGGGGGCCAAAAACATTCAGTACTTC

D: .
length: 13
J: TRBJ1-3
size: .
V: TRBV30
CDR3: CAWSGYPRNTIYF
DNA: TGTGCCTGGAGTGGTTACCCGAGAAACACCATATATTTT

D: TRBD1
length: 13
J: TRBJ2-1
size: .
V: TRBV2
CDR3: CASSGTGGGEQFF
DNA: TGTGCCAGCAGTGGGACAGGGGGGGGTGAGCAGTTCTTC

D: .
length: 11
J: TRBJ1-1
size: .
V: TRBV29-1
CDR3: CSVAQGGEAFF
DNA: TGCAGCGTGGCGCAGGGAGGAGAAGCTTTCTTT

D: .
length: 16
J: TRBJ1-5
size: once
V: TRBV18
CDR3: CASSLGGADSNQPQHF
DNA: TGTGCCAGCTCACTGGGGGGGGCGGATAGCAATCAGCCCCAGCATTTT

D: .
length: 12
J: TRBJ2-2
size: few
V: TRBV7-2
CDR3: CASSRTSGELFF
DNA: TGTGCCAGCAGCCGGACATCCGGGGAGCTGTTTTTT

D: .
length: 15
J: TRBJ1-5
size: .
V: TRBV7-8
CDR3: CASSLVRGADQPQHF
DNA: TGTGCCAGCAGCTTAGTACGGGGGGCGGATCAGCCCCAGCATTTT

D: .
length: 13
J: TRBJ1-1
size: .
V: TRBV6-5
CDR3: CASRGVMNTEAFF
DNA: TGTGCCAGCAGAGGGGTGATGAACACTGAAGCTTTCTTT

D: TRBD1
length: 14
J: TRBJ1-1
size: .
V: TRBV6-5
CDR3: CASSYSDRRTEAFF
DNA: TGTGCCAGCAGTTACTCGGACAGGCGCACTGAAGCTTTCTTT

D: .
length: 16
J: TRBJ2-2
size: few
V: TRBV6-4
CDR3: CASSPGTLGGTGELFF
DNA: TGTGCCAGCAGCCCTGGCACCTTGGGGGGAACCGGGGAGCTGTTTTTT

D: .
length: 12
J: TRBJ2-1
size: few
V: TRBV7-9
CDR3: CASSLVGSQQFF
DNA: TGTGCCAGCAGCTTAGTGGGGAGTCAGCAGTTCTTC

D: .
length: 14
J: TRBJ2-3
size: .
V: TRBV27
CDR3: CASSLTSSTDTQYF
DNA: TGTGCCAGCAGTTTAACTAGCAGCACAGATACGCAGTATTTT

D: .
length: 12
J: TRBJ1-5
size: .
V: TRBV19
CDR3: CASHYSNQPQHF
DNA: TGTGCCTCCCACTATAGCAATCAGCCCCAGCATTTT

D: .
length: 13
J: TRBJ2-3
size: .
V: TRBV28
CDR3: CASRVLSTDTQYF
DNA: TGTGCCAGCCGGGTTCTTAGCACAGATACGCAGTATTTT

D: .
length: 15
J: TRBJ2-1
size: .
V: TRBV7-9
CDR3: CASRWDLTNNLEQFF
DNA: TGTGCCAGCAGATGGGACTTGACCAACAACCTAGAGCAGTTCTTC

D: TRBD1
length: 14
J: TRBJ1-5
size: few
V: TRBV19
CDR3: CASRPGQGNQPQHF
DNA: TGTGCCAGTAGACCGGGACAGGGCAATCAGCCCCAGCATTTT

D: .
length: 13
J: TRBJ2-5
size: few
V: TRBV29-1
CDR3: CSVRTQSTETQYF
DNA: TGCAGCGTTCGGACGCAGTCGACGGAGACCCAGTACTTC

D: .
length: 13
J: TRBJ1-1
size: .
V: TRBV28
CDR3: CASSLPMNTEAFF
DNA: TGTGCCAGCAGTTTGCCGATGAACACTGAAGCTTTCTTT

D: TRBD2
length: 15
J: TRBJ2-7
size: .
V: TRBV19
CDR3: CASSMGSGAPYEQYF
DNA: TGTGCCAGTAGTATGGGTAGCGGGGCCCCCTACGAGCAGTACTTC

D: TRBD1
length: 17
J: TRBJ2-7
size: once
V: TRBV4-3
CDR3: CASSQESDRGIGYEQYF
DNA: TGCGCCAGCAGCCAAGAGTCGGACAGGGGCATCGGCTACGAGCAGTACTTC

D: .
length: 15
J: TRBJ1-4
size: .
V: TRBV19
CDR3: CASSRLRGRTEKLFF
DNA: TGTGCCAGTAGCCGCCTAAGGGGTCGGACAGAAAAACTGTTTTTT

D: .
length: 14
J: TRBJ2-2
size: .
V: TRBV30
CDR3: CAWIGLANTGELFF
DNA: TGTGCCTGGATAGGTCTCGCTAACACCGGGGAGCTGTTTTTT

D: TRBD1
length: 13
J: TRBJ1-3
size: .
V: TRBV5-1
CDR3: CASSAGQGNTIYF
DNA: TGCGCCAGCAGCGCGGGACAGGGAAACACCATATATTTT

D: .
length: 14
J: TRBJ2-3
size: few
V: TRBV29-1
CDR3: CSLIDRPSTDTQYF
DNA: TGCAGCCTTATCGACAGGCCTAGCACAGATACGCAGTATTTT

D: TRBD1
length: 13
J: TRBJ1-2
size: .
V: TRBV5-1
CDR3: CASSPTGDGGYTF
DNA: TGCGCCAGCAGCCCCACAGGGGATGGTGGCTACACCTTC

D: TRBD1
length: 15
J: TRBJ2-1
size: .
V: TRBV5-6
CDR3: CASSLSGQGADEQFF
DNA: TGTGCCAGCAGCCTCTCGGGACAGGGGGCCGATGAGCAGTTCTTC

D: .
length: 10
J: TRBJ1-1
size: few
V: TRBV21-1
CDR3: CASSKTEAFF
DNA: TGTGCCAGCTCTAAGACTGAAGCTTTCTTT

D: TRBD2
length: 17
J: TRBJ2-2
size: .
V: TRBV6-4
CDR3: CASSHTSGGANTGELFF
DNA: TGTGCCAGCAGCCATACTAGCGGGGGCGCGAACACCGGGGAGCTGTTTTTT

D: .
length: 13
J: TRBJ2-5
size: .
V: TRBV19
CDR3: CASRGRGQETQYF
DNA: TGTGCCTCCCGCGGAAGGGGCCAAGAGACCCAGTACTTC

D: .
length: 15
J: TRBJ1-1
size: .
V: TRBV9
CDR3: CASSVEPSAGTEAFF
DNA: TGTGCCAGCAGCGTAGAGCCCAGCGCGGGCACTGAAGCTTTCTTT

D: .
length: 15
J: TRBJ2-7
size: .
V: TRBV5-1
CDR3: CASTREPGQTYEQYF
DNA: TGCGCCAGCACACGGGAGCCGGGACAGACCTACGAGCAGTACTTC

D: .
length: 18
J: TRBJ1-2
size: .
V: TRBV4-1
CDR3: CASSQRLSPQVLRDGYTF
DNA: TGCGCCAGCAGCCAAAGATTGAGCCCGCAGGTTCTGAGAGATGGCTACACCTTC

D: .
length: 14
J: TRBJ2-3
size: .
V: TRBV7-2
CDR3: CASSLGQGRDTQYF
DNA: TGTGCCAGCAGCTTAGGTCAGGGGCGGGATACGCAGTATTTT

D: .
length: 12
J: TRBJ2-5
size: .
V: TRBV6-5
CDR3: CASRRIWETQYF
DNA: TGTGCCAGCAGGAGGATTTGGGAGACCCAGTACTTC

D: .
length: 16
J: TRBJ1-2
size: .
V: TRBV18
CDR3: CASSPRLTANNYGYTF
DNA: TGTGCCAGCTCACCACGCTTGACAGCTAATAACTATGGCTACACCTTC